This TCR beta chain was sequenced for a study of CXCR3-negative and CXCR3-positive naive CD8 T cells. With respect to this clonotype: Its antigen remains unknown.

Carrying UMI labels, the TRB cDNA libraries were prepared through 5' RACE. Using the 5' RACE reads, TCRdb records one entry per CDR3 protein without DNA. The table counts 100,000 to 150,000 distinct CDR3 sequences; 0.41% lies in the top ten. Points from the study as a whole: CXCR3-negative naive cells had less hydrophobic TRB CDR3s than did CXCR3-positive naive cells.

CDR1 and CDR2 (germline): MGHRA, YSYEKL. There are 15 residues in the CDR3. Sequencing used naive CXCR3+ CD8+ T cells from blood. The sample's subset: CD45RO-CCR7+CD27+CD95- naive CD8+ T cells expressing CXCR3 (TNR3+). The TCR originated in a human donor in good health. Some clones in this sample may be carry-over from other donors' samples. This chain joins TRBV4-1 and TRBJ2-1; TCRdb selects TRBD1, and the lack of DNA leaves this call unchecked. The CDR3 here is CASSPWTGGYNEQFF.